These 16 T cell receptor beta chains came from one sample sequenced in a study of blood T cell repertoires in COVID-19. Assay: immunoSEQ multiplex PCR; the TCRdb copy retains only in-frame clones and omits some. The sample yields around 300,000 clones, roughly 86% seen once. The sample consisted of PBMCs or T cells enriched from blood (not recorded which). The source of these receptors is a woman aged 30 to 39 who had recovered from COVID-19.

The V call is TRBV5-1, the J call TRBJ1-5; the D gene is possibly TRBD1 (5 bases). V lost 0 bases to trimming and J lost 5 bases, with 15 bases between them. CDR3 length: 16 amino acids. Germline values: CDR1 SGHRS, CDR2 YFSETQ. CDR3 sequence: CASSLGDSWGDQPQHF. The DNA of the CDR3 is TGCGCCAGCAGCTTGGGCGATAGTTGGGGCGATCAGCCCCAGCATTTT.

The rearrangement uses TRBV5-1 and TRBJ1-1; 7 bases agree with TRBD1. Germline CDR1 and CDR2: SGHRS and YFSETQ. The CDR3 covers 14 residues. V dropped 0 bases and J dropped 4; count of bases not matched to a gene: 3. Here the CDR3 DNA reads TGCGCCAGCAGCTTGGGACAGGGATCCACTGAAGCTTTCTTT. As protein: CASSLGQGSTEAFF. Supplemented by reference TRBV5-1 and TRBJ1-1, the full variable domain reads KAGVTQTPRYLIKTRGQQVTLSCSPISGHRSVSWYQQTPGQGLQFLFEYFSETQRNKGNFPGRFSGRQFSNSRSEMNVSTLELGDSALYLCASSLGQGSTEAFFGQGTRLTVV.

This chain uses TRBV9 with TRBJ2-1; 8 bases fit TRBD2. Trimming at V came to 0 bases and at J to 3 bases, leaving 5 bases not matched to a gene. Germline-derived CDR1 and CDR2 are SGDLS and YYNGEE. CDR3 size: 16 residues. CDR3 sequence: CASSVGAGDFYNEQFF. DNA for the CDR3: TGTGCCAGCAGCGTAGGAGCGGGGGATTTCTACAATGAGCAGTTCTTC. Based on the CDR3 plus reference TRBV9 and TRBJ2-1, the full variable domain is DSGVTQTPKHLITATGQRVTLRCSPRSGDLSVYWYQQSLDQGLQFLIQYYNGEERAKGNILERFSAQQFPDLHSELNLSSLELGDSALYFCASSVGAGDFYNEQFFGPGTRLTVL.

The genes are TRBV7-8 and TRBJ2-6; D not certain. The germline CDR1 and CDR2 sequences are SGHVS and FQNEAQ. V lost 1 base and J 15 bases, leaving 10 bases between the germline ends. The length of the CDR3 is 12 residues. The CDR3 is CASSLGPNGLTF. CDR3 sequence (DNA): TGTGCCAGCAGCTTAGGGCCGAATGGCCTGACTTTC.

The V gene is TRBV5-4, the J gene TRBJ2-5, with no clear D. Germline CDR1 is SGHNT and CDR2 is YYREEE (reference sequence). With 2 bases removed from V and 2 bases from J, the gap between germline ends came to 7 bases. This CDR3 region has 13 residues. DNA for the CDR3: TGTGCCAGCAGCTTCGCGGCTCAAGAGACCCAGTACTTC. This translates into CASSFAAQETQYF.

This clone showed up just a few times. J is TRBJ1-1 and V is TRBV10-3; D perhaps matches TRBD1 (6 bases). V lost 10 bases, J lost 0 bases, and 12 bases lay in between. The CDR3 runs to 13 residues. Germline-derived CDR1 and CDR2 are ENHRY and SYGVKD. The CDR3 loop is CASEQGLNTEAFF. DNA of the CDR3: TGTGCCAGTGAACAGGGCCTGAACACTGAAGCTTTCTTT.

This clone came up once. The chain uses TRBV27 and TRBJ2-1; 7 nucleotides agree with TRBD1. The germline V gene has CDR1 MNHEY and CDR2 SMNVEV (reference sequence). There are 13 residues in the CDR3. The V and J ends lost 8 bases and 4 bases, in that order; junction bases with no gene match: 5. The CDR3 DNA reads TGTGCCAGCCAGGGGACAGATTACAATGAGCAGTTCTTC. Translated: CASQGTDYNEQFF.

The genes are TRBV3-1 (or the pseudogene TRBV3-2) and TRBJ2-2; D may be TRBD2 (7 bases). V shed 0 bases and J shed 5 bases, with 16 bases lying between them. Per germline, CDR1 LGHDT and CDR2 YNNKEL (reference sequence). CDR3 length: 17 amino acids. In DNA, the CDR3 is TGTGCCAGCAGCCAAGAGGGAGGGGGAGTTGGGACCGGGGAGCTGTTTTTT. Its translation is CASSQEGGGVGTGELFF.

The gene calls are TRBV19 and TRBJ2-3, with D tentatively TRBD2 (5 bases). In germline, CDR1 is LNHDA, CDR2 SQIVND (reference sequence). CDR3 length: 15 residues. V dropped 2 bases and J dropped 2 bases, with 11 bases sitting between them. The CDR3 is CASSIRRVSTDTQYF. In nucleotides, the CDR3 is TGTGCCAGTAGTATACGGCGGGTTTCCACAGATACGCAGTATTTT.

The chain is built from TRBV7-9 and TRBJ2-3; 9 bases map to TRBD2. The CDR3 loop spans 16 amino acids. CDR1 and CDR2 from the germline V gene are SEHNR and FQNEAQ (reference sequence). V lost 5 bases to trimming and J lost 6 bases; unmatched junction nucleotides: 12. CDR3 nucleotide sequence: TGTGCCAGCAGCCCACAAGGCAGCGGGGGGAGGGATACGCAGTATTTT. Translation: CASSPQGSGGRDTQYF.

The V call is TRBV5-4, the J call TRBJ1-1; TRBD1 matches 7 bases. With V trimmed by 4 bases and J by 5 bases, 5 bases remained unmatched. CDR1 SGHNT and CDR2 YYREEE come from the germline V gene (reference sequence). This CDR3 region has 13 residues. CDR3 loop: CASSLDRVTEAFF. Here the CDR3 DNA reads TGTGCCAGCAGCCTAGACAGGGTTACTGAAGCTTTCTTT.

The chain joins TRBV30 to TRBJ1-2, with 8 nucleotides matching TRBD1. Germline V gives CDR1 GTSNPN, CDR2 SVGIG (reference sequence). This CDR3 region has 15 residues. Trimming removed 4 bases from V and 0 bases from J; junction bases left unmatched: 7. CDR3 region: CAWKTRGPTNYGYTF. CDR3 bases: TGTGCCTGGAAAACCAGGGGGCCGACTAACTATGGCTACACCTTC.

This clone occurred once. The chain joins TRBV2 to TRBJ2-1; possible D gene TRBD2, 6 bases. Trimming removed 8 bases at V and 11 bases at J, with 22 bases between. The CDR3 is 14 residues long. Germline CDR1 is SNHLY and CDR2 is FYNNEI. The CDR3 coding sequence is TGTGCCAGCCTGAGTAATTCTGGAGGGGCCAAGCAGTTCTTC. This translates into CASLSNSGGAKQFF. The variable domain in full, completed from reference TRBV2 and TRBJ2-1, reads EPEVTQTPSHQVTQMGQEVILRCVPISNHLYFYWYRQILGQKVEFLVSFYNNEISEKSEIFDDQFSVERPDGSNFTLKIRSTKLEDSAMYFCASLSNSGGAKQFFGPGTRLTVL.

Written as DNA, the CDR3 is TGTGCCAGCAGCCGATCGGACAGCTACTATGGCTACACCTTC. It is translated as CASSRSDSYYGYTF. The gene calls are TRBV14 and TRBJ1-2; weak D call: TRBD1 (6 bases). In germline, CDR1 is SGHDN, CDR2 FVKESK. V was clipped by 4 bases and J by 3 bases, with 12 bases between them. The CDR3 totals 14 residues.

The chain has TRBV28 and TRBJ1-1, with 10 positions matching TRBD1. Per germline, CDR1 MDHEN and CDR2 SYDVKM. J gave up 4 bases and V 8 bases, and 1 base lay outside the gene matches. The CDR3 length is 12 residues. The CDR3 spells CASGQGGTEAFF. The CDR3 coding sequence is TGTGCCAGCGGACAGGGGGGCACTGAAGCTTTCTTT. The variable domain in full, with the rest retrieved from reference TRBV28 and TRBJ1-1, is DVKVTQSSRYLVKRTGEKVFLECVQDMDHENMFWYRQDPGLGLRLIYFSYDVKMKEKGDIPEGYSVSREKKERFSLILESASTNQTSMYLCASGQGGTEAFFGQGTRLTVV.

The gene calls are TRBV7-9 and TRBJ1-1; 9 nucleotides align to TRBD1. With 5 bases clipped from V and 2 bases from J, the junction kept 9 bases outside the gene matches. CDR1 is SEHNR, CDR2 FQNEAQ, per germline (reference sequence). The CDR3 runs to 16 residues. The CDR3 reads CASSPRTGDRNTEAFF. The CDR3, as DNA: TGTGCCAGCAGCCCTAGGACAGGGGACAGAAACACTGAAGCTTTCTTT.